The 14 T cell receptor beta chains below come from one sample, sequenced in a study of blood T cell repertoires in COVID-19. Sequenced by immunoSEQ multiplex PCR; TCRdb stores in-frame clones only, minus some. The sample carries some 120,000 clones, 75% to 90% recorded once. Sequenced sample: peripheral blood. The receptors stem from an older man with acute or convalescent COVID-19.

The rearrangement uses TRBV4-2 and TRBJ2-3, with D unresolved. Trimming stripped 0 bases from V and 7 bases from J, with 8 bases between. Looked up from germline, CDR1 is LGHNA and CDR2 is YNFKEQ. The CDR3 contains 13 residues. The CDR3 is CASSQDLRNTQYF. The CDR3 nucleotides read TGTGCCAGCAGCCAAGACCTGCGGAATACGCAGTATTTT.

The rearrangement uses TRBV5-5 and TRBJ1-2, with D possibly TRBD1 on 5 matching bases. The CDR3 contains 15 residues. CDR1 is SGHKS, CDR2 YYEKEE, per germline (reference sequence). Trimming took off 0 bases at V and 4 bases at J, with 13 bases between the two ends. CDR3 protein: CASSLASVQGYGYTF. For the CDR3, the DNA is TGTGCCAGCAGCTTGGCGTCTGTTCAGGGCTATGGCTACACCTTC.

The chain links TRBV4-1 to TRBJ2-1; 9 nucleotides align to TRBD1. The CDR3 is 15 amino acids. V lost 4 bases and J lost 6; bases outside the gene matches: 7. The germline gives CDR1 MGHRA, CDR2 YSYEKL. The CDR3 DNA sequence: TGCGCCAGCAGCCGGGACAGGGTTGGTAGCAATGAGCAGTTCTTC. The encoded protein is CASSRDRVGSNEQFF.

The gene calls are TRBV28 and TRBJ1-5; 7 positions agree with TRBD1. V was pared by 5 bases and J by 0 bases, with 7 bases of the junction left unmatched. This CDR3 is built from 16 residues. Germline V CDR1 and CDR2: MDHEN, SYDVKM. DNA for the CDR3: TGTGCCAGCAGTCAGAACAGGGGAACTAGCAATCAGCCCCAGCATTTT. Residues: CASSQNRGTSNQPQHF.

The V gene is TRBV5-6, the J gene TRBJ1-4; D uncertain. The CDR3 length is 13 residues. Germline V CDR1 and CDR2: SGHDT, YYEEEE. The germline V and J ends were trimmed by 4 bases and 11 bases, with 15 bases remaining between them. The CDR3 loop is CASSQGSWGKLFF. The DNA for the CDR3 is TGTGCCAGCAGCCAAGGGAGCTGGGGTAAACTGTTTTTT.

V usage is TRBV6-5 and J usage is TRBJ1-2; 7 bases fit TRBD1. The length of the CDR3 is 14 residues. Germline CDR1 and CDR2: MNHEY and SVGAGI. The V gene end was trimmed by 6 bases and the J gene end by 4 bases; junction bases not matched to a gene: 8. In DNA form, the CDR3 reads TGTGCCAGCAGAGCCCGGGACAGCTCCTATGGCTACACCTTC. Its protein product is CASRARDSSYGYTF.

The V and J genes are TRBV5-1 and TRBJ1-3; 10 bases map to TRBD1. Germline V gene data show CDR1 as SGHRS and CDR2 as YFSETQ. The V and J ends lost 1 base and 3 bases, in that order; junction bases with no gene match: 7. The CDR3 is made up of 17 amino acids. The CDR3 DNA sequence: TGCGCCAGCAGCTTGCCCTCGACAGGGGGCGATGGAAACACCATATATTTT. Protein sequence: CASSLPSTGGDGNTIYF.

CDR3 DNA sequence: TGTGCCACCTCCAGTTACGACAGTTTAAGTACCGACGAGCAGTACTTC. This sequence encodes CATSSYDSLSTDEQYF. This chain uses TRBV10-3 with TRBJ2-7; D perhaps matches TRBD1 (5 bases). In germline, CDR1 is ENHRY, CDR2 SYGVKD. V gave up 10 bases and J gave up 5 bases, with 27 bases separating them. This CDR3 has 16 residues.

The chain combines TRBV7-6 with TRBJ1-4; D is possibly TRBD1 (6 bases). Germline values: CDR1 SGHVS, CDR2 FNYEAQ. Trimming removed 0 bases from V and 3 bases from J, with 17 bases in between. This CDR3 has 18 residues. The CDR3 coding sequence is TGTGCCAGCAGCTTAGCTCCCCTGGGGGGGCGGTCTAATGAAAAACTGTTTTTT. Residues: CASSLAPLGGRSNEKLFF.

This chain connects TRBV4-1 to TRBJ2-2; a possible D gene is TRBD2 (6 bases). Trimming took 1 base from V and 1 from J, leaving 10 bases between them. The germline gives CDR1 MGHRA, CDR2 YSYEKL. The CDR3 has 16 residues. CDR3 residues: CASSQVPGLNTGELFF. The CDR3 DNA reads TGCGCCAGCAGCCAAGTTCCGGGACTGAACACCGGGGAGCTGTTTTTT.

This clone was found once. This rearrangement joins TRBV11-3 to TRBJ2-1; no firm D call. The germline gives CDR1 SGHNT, CDR2 YENEEA. V lost 1 base, J lost 6 bases, and 7 bases lay in between. The CDR3 loop spans 13 amino acids. CDR3 DNA: TGTGCCAGCAGCTTAGGGCCCCTCAATGAGCAGTTCTTC. Translated: CASSLGPLNEQFF.

The chain has TRBV5-1 and TRBJ2-1; 10 positions match TRBD1. The CDR3 is 20 residues long. The germline gives CDR1 SGHRS, CDR2 YFSETQ. The V and J ends lost 4 bases and 1 base, in that order; junction bases with no gene match: 17. The CDR3 DNA is TGCGCCAGCAGCGCCGTACCCGGGACAGGGGTAGGAGGGTCCTACAATGAGCAGTTCTTC. It codes for CASSAVPGTGVGGSYNEQFF. Looking up the rest from reference TRBV5-1 and TRBJ2-1 gives the full variable domain: KAGVTQTPRYLIKTRGQQVTLSCSPISGHRSVSWYQQTPGQGLQFLFEYFSETQRNKGNFPGRFSGRQFSNSRSEMNVSTLELGDSALYLCASSAVPGTGVGGSYNEQFFGPGTRLTVL.

This chain connects TRBV6-5 to TRBJ1-1; perhaps TRBD1 as D (6 bases). The V and J ends lost 10 bases and 6 bases respectively, with 18 bases between them. This CDR3 contains 13 residues. Per germline, CDR1 MNHEY and CDR2 SVGAGI. The DNA for the CDR3 is TGTGCCATCGGGAGGGGGGCGTGGTCTGAAGCTTTCTTT. The encoded protein is CAIGRGAWSEAFF.

The CDR3 coding sequence is TGTGCCAGCCGCAGGGGTTATCAGAACACTGAAGCTTTCTTT. Protein: CASRRGYQNTEAFF. V is TRBV27 and J is TRBJ1-1; TRBD1 is a possible D gene (6 bases). Germline lookup yields CDR1 MNHEY and CDR2 SMNVEV (reference sequence). V was clipped by 8 bases and J by 1 base, with 14 bases between them. This CDR3 has 14 amino acids.